This T cell receptor beta chain was documented in a study of human thymus T cells. The thymus tissue came from resections taken during corrective heart surgery. Profiled with immunoSEQ multiplex PCR; TCRdb holds only in-frame clones, not every one. The table records some 130,000 clones, about 93% of them present only once. The germline gives CDR1 MDHEN, CDR2 SYDVKM. Trimming stripped 4 bases from V and 7 bases from J, with 8 bases between. The CDR3 consists of 11 residues. General study results and limits: Related studies found that unrelated individuals share highly overlapping thymic repertoires.

For this clone: The antigen is unknown.

This sequence originates from a boy under three years old with a congenital heart defect but otherwise immunologically healthy. The chain joins TRBV28 to TRBJ2-7; D is possibly TRBD2 (6 bases). Specimen: thymus tissue. CDR3 in amino acids: CASSSLAEQYF. The DNA of the CDR3 is TGTGCCAGCAGTTCTCTAGCGGAGCAGTACTTC. The whole variable domain, filled in from reference TRBV28 and TRBJ2-7, reads DVKVTQSSRYLVKRTGEKVFLECVQDMDHENMFWYRQDPGLGLRLIYFSYDVKMKEKGDIPEGYSVSREKKERFSLILESASTNQTSMYLCASSSLAEQYFGPGTRLTVT.